The clone carrying this TCR beta chain was picked up a small number of times. This CDR3 comprises 12 residues. Trimming removed 1 base at V and 9 bases at J, with 8 bases between. Per the germline V gene, CDR1 is SGHTA and CDR2 is FQGNSA. The sample comes from a study of human T cells and chemical hapten exposure. Background on the study: TCR yields per sample varied mostly from small pooled library volume differences.

Single cDNA molecules in the library carried unique molecular identifiers attached during preparation. As handled by the study authors: Sample TCR totals centred on a median of around 100,000, ranging roughly 20,000 to 750,000. TCRdb reprocessed the RACE reads with MiXCR, giving one entry per CDR3 protein. V and J calls and clone size were set by TCRdb, not the authors. The repertoire holds over 85,000 distinct CDR3 sequences, with about 10% as singletons. Time point specified: healthy volunteer bleed at 2 weeks. RNA extraction used unfractionated whole blood as the source of total RNA. What was sequenced was whole blood. The TCR comes from a female donor in good health. Some clones in this sample may be carry-over from other donors' samples. The chain carries TRBV7-2 and TRBJ2-3, with D unclear. The DNA of the CDR3 is TGTGCCAGCAGCTTAGATCTAAGGACGCAGTATTTT. Translated: CASSLDLRTQYF.